Presented here are 2 T cell receptor beta chains from one specimen sequenced in a study of cytomegalovirus exposure and HLA in healthy donors. This table comes from immunoSEQ multiplex PCR, and its TCRdb copy is limited to in-frame clones, with some not included. The sample records about 65,000 clones, around 92% being singletons. Material for sequencing was PBMCs. These receptors were collected from a woman aged 18-29 years in good health and CMV-seronegative.

This chain joins TRBV12-5 and TRBJ1-5, with D perhaps TRBD1 (5 bases). Germline CDR1 and CDR2: LGHNT and FRNRAP. CDR3 length: 15 amino acids. V lost 4 bases to trimming and J lost 6 bases, with 16 bases between them. The CDR3 region has the DNA TGTGCTAGTGGTTCCGCGGGGGTGCGGGGTCAGCCCCAGCATTTT. Translated: CASGSAGVRGQPQHF.

The J gene is TRBJ1-1, the V gene TRBV27; the D is unclear. This CDR3 contains 12 residues. V was trimmed by 9 bases and J by 0 bases, leaving 8 bases between them. CDR1 and CDR2 from the germline V gene are MNHEY and SMNVEV (reference sequence). The CDR3 reads CASLGLNTEAFF. The CDR3 nucleotides read TGTGCCAGTCTCGGTTTGAACACTGAAGCTTTCTTT.